Below, 23 T cell receptor beta chains from the same sample are listed, as sequenced in a study of cytomegalovirus exposure and HLA in healthy donors. 60 Vbeta and 13 Jbeta primers were used in PCR. Profiling relied on immunoSEQ multiplex PCR, and the TCRdb table lists in-frame clones only, not all of them. The data show around 200,000 clones, 85% seen once. Material for sequencing was PBMCs. The receptors originated from a woman in her fifties or sixties in good health and CMV-seronegative.

This rearrangement joins TRBV7-7 to TRBJ2-2; perhaps TRBD1 as D (6 bases). Germline CDR1 reads SSHAT; CDR2 reads FNYEAQ (reference sequence). CDR3 length: 15 residues. The V gene lost 5 bases and the J gene lost 1 base, with 11 bases spanning the gap. DNA of the CDR3: TGTGCCAGCAGCCCCGACAGGCTGAACACCGGGGAGCTGTTTTTT. Its protein is CASSPDRLNTGELFF. Combining the CDR3 with reference TRBV7-7 and TRBJ2-2 gives the whole variable domain GAGVSQSPRYKVTKRGQDVTLRCDPISSHATLYWYQQALGQGPEFLTYFNYEAQPDKSGLPSDRFSAERPEGSISTLTIQRTEQRDSAMYRCASSPDRLNTGELFFGEGSRLTVL.

This rearrangement joins TRBV28 to TRBJ1-2; D call uncertain. Germline V gene lookup returns CDR1 MDHEN and CDR2 SYDVKM. The length of the CDR3 is 15 residues. Trimming pared 7 bases from V and 0 bases from J, leaving 15 bases between. DNA for the CDR3: TGTGCCAGCACCCTTGATAGTGCGACTAACTATGGCTACACCTTC. Translated: CASTLDSATNYGYTF.

This clone occurred a few times. V usage is TRBV5-6 and J usage is TRBJ2-3, with a possible D match to TRBD2 (6 bases). The CDR3 totals 15 residues. Trimming cost V 2 bases and J 5 bases, with 15 bases left between them. CDR1 and CDR2 (germline): SGHDT, YYEEEE. CDR3 amino acids: CASSFRGRRVDTQYF. Written as DNA, the CDR3 is TGTGCCAGCAGCTTTCGAGGGAGGAGGGTAGATACGCAGTATTTT.

The genes are TRBV7-3 and TRBJ2-1; 8 positions agree with TRBD2. The germline V gene has CDR1 SGHTA and CDR2 FQGTGA. The CDR3 contains 14 residues. The junction had 7 bases not matched to a gene; V was cut back by 5 bases and J by 7 bases. CDR3 DNA sequence: TGTGCCAGCAGCCCCGGGGGGGTCTATAATGAGCAGTTCTTC. It translates to CASSPGGVYNEQFF.

In regard to this clone: The same CDR3 arises from other DNA sequences in this sample as well. This sequence joins TRBV29-1 and TRBJ2-7; maybe TRBD2 (6 bases). Germline V lookup: CDR1 SQVTM, CDR2 ANQGSEA. With 8 bases removed from V and 5 bases from J, the gap between germline ends came to 22 bases. The CDR3 extends over 14 amino acids. The DNA for the CDR3 is TGCAGCAGTACCGGGACTTCAACCTCAAACGAGCAGTACTTC. Its translation is CSSTGTSTSNEQYF.

This clone was observed a handful of times. The chain uses TRBV29-1 and TRBJ2-1, with 11 bases aligning to TRBD2. This CDR3 is 15 amino acids long. In germline, CDR1 is SQVTM, CDR2 ANQGSEA. Trimming removed 7 bases from V and 5 bases from J; junction bases left unmatched: 10. CDR3 loop: CSGALRLAGHNEQFF. Written as DNA, the CDR3 is TGCAGCGGAGCCCTCCGACTAGCGGGACACAATGAGCAGTTCTTC.

This clone was seen a few times. This chain connects TRBV7-9 to TRBJ1-1; D not certain. The CDR3 covers 15 residues. Germline V gene data show CDR1 as SEHNR and CDR2 as FQNEAQ (reference sequence). The V end was cut by 4 bases, the J end by 1 base, with 13 bases between. DNA of the CDR3: TGTGCCAGCAGCTCTGGTCAAATCGGGAACACTGAAGCTTTCTTT. Encoded protein: CASSSGQIGNTEAFF.

The V gene is TRBV4-2, the J gene TRBJ2-5; TRBD2 aligns across 11 bases. The CDR3 has 17 residues. V lost 4 bases, J lost 2 bases, and 9 bases stayed unmatched. Germline CDR1 reads LGHNA; CDR2 reads YNFKEQ. CDR3: CASSPEPGLADQETQYF. The DNA of the CDR3 is TGTGCCAGCAGCCCGGAACCGGGACTAGCGGATCAAGAGACCCAGTACTTC.

Comment on this clone: The junction differs from germline at one of its ends, possibly a read error. V and J are TRBV7-9 and TRBJ1-1; tentatively, D is TRBD1 (6 bases). Germline CDR1 and CDR2: SEHNR and FQNEAQ (reference sequence). This CDR3 has 14 amino acids. CDR3 region: CSSRLTGSNTEAFF. CDR3 sequence (DNA): TGTTCCAGCAGGCTAACAGGGAGTAACACTGAAGCTTTCTTT.

The chain joins TRBV4-1 to TRBJ2-1; 7 bases agree with TRBD2. CDR3 length: 13 amino acids. The germline V gene encodes CDR1 MGHRA and CDR2 YSYEKL. The V and J ends lost 6 bases and 4 bases, in that order; junction bases with no gene match: 3. The CDR3 DNA sequence: TGCGCCAGCAGAAGCGGGGATTACAATGAGCAGTTCTTC. Translated, it gives CASRSGDYNEQFF.

The chain is built from TRBV7-9 and TRBJ1-5; a possible D gene is TRBD1 (6 bases). This CDR3 has 15 residues. Trimming left V 8 bases short and J 0 bases short, with 14 bases between. Germline lookup yields CDR1 SEHNR and CDR2 FQNEAQ (reference sequence). In nucleotides, the CDR3 is TGTGCCAGCGGGCCTAGGGGGAATAGCAATCAGCCCCAGCATTTT. Residues: CASGPRGNSNQPQHF.

The chain couples TRBV6-1 to TRBJ1-3; D is uncertain. Germline V gives CDR1 MNHNS, CDR2 SASEGT. The CDR3 has 15 amino acids. Deletions cut 1 base from V and 0 bases from J, with 7 bases between. The CDR3 here is CASSEGLNSGNTIYF. The CDR3 bases are TGTGCCAGCAGTGAAGGACTTAACTCTGGAAACACCATATATTTT.

The V call is TRBV6-5, the J call TRBJ2-6; the D gene is possibly TRBD2 (5 bases). V shed 8 bases and J shed 2 bases, with 13 bases lying between them. This CDR3 is 15 amino acids long. Germline CDR1 is MNHEY and CDR2 is SVGAGI. In DNA form, the CDR3 reads TGTGCCAGCTCCCCCCACGGGGCTGGGGCCAACGTCCTGACTTTC. It translates to CASSPHGAGANVLTF.

This clone was counted a few times. The chain uses TRBV7-2 and TRBJ2-5; D may be TRBD1 (6 bases). Trimming shortened V by 0 bases and J by 4 bases, and 9 bases separated the two germline ends. This CDR3 comprises 14 residues. The germline V gene encodes CDR1 SGHTA and CDR2 FQGNSA. CDR3 protein: CASSLALGGETQYF. As DNA, the CDR3 is TGTGCCAGCAGCTTAGCGCTAGGGGGAGAGACCCAGTACTTC.

The chain recombines TRBV6-1 with TRBJ1-5, with D possibly TRBD1 on 6 matching bases. The CDR3 sequence is 13 residues long. Trimming took 6 bases from V and 3 from J, leaving 9 bases between them. Germline lookup yields CDR1 MNHNS and CDR2 SASEGT. The DNA of the CDR3 is TGTGCCAGCAGAAGGACAGACAATCAGCCCCAGCATTTT. Protein sequence: CASRRTDNQPQHF.

On this clone itself: The sample carries other DNA sequences with the same CDR3. The chain has TRBV5-1 and TRBJ2-5, with TRBD2 matching 9 bases. The CDR3 runs to 14 residues. Germline loops: CDR1 SGHRS, CDR2 YFSETQ. V was clipped by 0 bases and J by 3 bases; unmatched bases: 0. The CDR3 region has the DNA TGCGCCAGCAGCTTGGTAGCGGGGGAAGAGACCCAGTACTTC. Its protein product is CASSLVAGEETQYF.

The V call is TRBV7-3, the J call TRBJ2-1; D not resolved. Germline V gene sequence: CDR1 SGHTA, CDR2 FQGTGA. Trimming shortened V by 3 bases and J by 7 bases, and 19 bases separated the two germline ends. The CDR3 contains 16 residues. DNA of the CDR3: TGTGCCAGCAGCTTCCTAGGCCCTGGTCGAAGGAATGAGCAGTTCTTC. As protein: CASSFLGPGRRNEQFF.

The chain recombines TRBV5-1 with TRBJ2-7; 7 bases match TRBD1. The V gene's germline CDR1 is SGHRS and CDR2 YFSETQ. Trimming took 3 bases from V and 2 from J; bases not matched to a gene: 5. This CDR3 spans 14 amino acids. CDR3 DNA sequence: TGCGCCAGCAGCTCCGAGACAGGGCCCTACGAGCAGTACTTC. This codes for CASSSETGPYEQYF.

The chain employs TRBV7-8 and TRBJ2-5, with 8 bases fitting TRBD1. The end of the DNA aligns better with TRBJ2-7, so the J call may be wrong. Per the germline V gene, CDR1 is SGHVS and CDR2 is FQNEAQ. The CDR3 totals 14 residues. As DNA, the CDR3 is TGTGCCAGCAGCCCGGACAGGGTCACCTACGAGCAGTACTTC. Its protein product is CASSPDRVTYEQYF.

This sequence joins TRBV27 and TRBJ2-2, with 8 bases aligning to TRBD1. The CDR3 sequence is 16 residues long. Germline V gene data show CDR1 as MNHEY and CDR2 as SMNVEV (reference sequence). The ends lost 6 bases at V and 4 bases at J; junction bases unmatched: 10. The CDR3 here is CASSDFRQGITGELFF. The CDR3 bases are TGTGCCAGCAGCGACTTCAGACAGGGGATCACCGGGGAGCTGTTTTTT.

This clone was seen a single time. J is TRBJ2-5 and V is TRBV7-2; 14 bases agree with TRBD2. The V segment lost 3 bases and the J segment 5 bases; nucleotides outside the gene matches: 2. This CDR3 spans 15 amino acids. Germline values: CDR1 SGHTA, CDR2 FQGNSA. CDR3 loop: CASSLTSGRGETQYF. The CDR3 DNA is TGTGCCAGCAGCTTGACTAGCGGGAGGGGGGAGACCCAGTACTTC.

This chain uses TRBV6-5 with TRBJ1-2; 10 bases line up with TRBD1. V shed 6 bases, J shed 6 bases, and the junction held 7 bases outside the gene matches. The CDR3 is 14 residues long. Germline-derived CDR1 and CDR2 are MNHEY and SVGAGI. CDR3 in DNA: TGTGCCAGCAGAACGACAGGGGGCGCAGATGGCTACACCTTC. Its protein product is CASRTTGGADGYTF.

V gene TRBV9 combines with J gene TRBJ2-2, with 8 positions matching TRBD2. The CDR3 is 16 amino acids. Germline lookup yields CDR1 SGDLS and CDR2 YYNGEE. Germline trimming cut 3 bases from V and 8 bases from J; bases unmatched to any gene: 12. The DNA of the CDR3 is TGTGCCAGCAGCGCCGGGACTAGTTTAATACCGGGGGAGCTGTTTTTT. Encoded protein: CASSAGTSLIPGELFF. The entire variable domain, with the rest obtained from reference TRBV9 and TRBJ2-2, is as follows: DSGVTQTPKHLITATGQRVTLRCSPRSGDLSVYWYQQSLDQGLQFLIQYYNGEERAKGNILERFSAQQFPDLHSELNLSSLELGDSALYFCASSAGTSLIPGELFFGEGSRLTVL.